What follows are 29 T cell receptor beta chains derived from one specimen sequenced in a study of CD8+CD57+ T cells in acquired aplastic anemia. Individuals selected for sequencing had exhibited CD8+CD57+ cell expansion on flow cytometry. Genomic DNA provided the template from which TCR beta VDJ and CDR3 profiles were obtained. TCRdb independently ran MiXCR on the reads; one entry per CDR3 protein. The data hold about 160,000 distinct CDR3 sequences, with 71% observed a single time. Sequences were obtained from sorted CD4+, CD8+, or CD8+CD57+ T cells (not recorded which) from PBMCs. These receptors all stem from a human donor with aplastic anemia.

This chain joins TRBV7-9 and TRBJ1-3; unclear D gene. Trimming stripped 2 bases from V and 4 bases from J, with 12 bases between. CDR1 is SEHNR, CDR2 FQNEAQ, per germline (reference sequence). There are 15 residues in the CDR3. CDR3 sequence reads: CASSLPRRLGNTIYF. CDR3 in DNA: TGTGCCAGCAGCTTACCTCGACGGTTGGGAAACACCATATATTTT.

This rearrangement joins TRBV19 to TRBJ2-3; D might be TRBD1 (5 bases). V was clipped by 3 bases and J by 3 bases, with 16 bases between them. Germline V gene lookup returns CDR1 LNHDA and CDR2 SQIVND (reference sequence). The CDR3 loop spans 16 amino acids. This CDR3 reads CASSIPSAKGTDTQYF. The CDR3 bases are TGTGCCAGTAGTATCCCCTCAGCGAAGGGGACAGATACGCAGTATTTT.

The CDR3 sequence: CASSGRDRPSYEQYF. As DNA, the CDR3 is TGTGCCAGCAGTGGCCGGGACAGGCCCTCCTACGAGCAGTACTTC. The V and J genes are TRBV12-3 or TRBV12-4 and TRBJ2-7; 8 nucleotides match TRBD1. The junction had 6 bases not matched to a gene; V was cut back by 5 bases and J by 0 bases. The CDR3 spans 15 residues.

The V call is TRBV10-3, the J call TRBJ2-1; the match to TRBD2 covers 14 bases. Unmatched junction bases numbered 5, after V lost 10 bases and J lost 9 bases. The germline gives CDR1 ENHRY, CDR2 SYGVKD. The CDR3 spans 13 residues. The DNA for the CDR3 is TGTGCCACGACTAGCGGGGGGGCGGGTGAGCAGTTCTTC. It specifies CATTSGGAGEQFF.

With regard to this clonotype: One junction end does not reproduce the germline sequence, and a read error may be involved. The rearrangement links TRBV7-7 to TRBJ2-7; unclear D gene. The CDR3 extends over 13 amino acids. Per germline, CDR1 SSHAT and CDR2 FNYEAQ (reference sequence). CDR3 protein: CASSLEQSYEQYF. For the CDR3, the DNA is TGTGCTAGCAGCTTAGAACAGTCCTACGAGCAGTACTTC. Together with reference TRBV7-7 and TRBJ2-7, the CDR3 gives the full variable domain: GAGVSQSPRYKVTKRGQDVTLRCDPISSHATLYWYQQALGQGPEFLTYFNYEAQPDKSGLPSDRFSAERPEGSISTLTIQRTEQRDSAMYRCASSLEQSYEQYFGPGTRLTVT.

V usage is TRBV29-1 and J usage is TRBJ1-2; 8 positions match TRBD1. V gave up 4 bases and J gave up 5 bases; unmatched junction bases: 6. CDR3 length: 13 residues. From germline, CDR1 is SQVTM and CDR2 ANQGSEA. The CDR3 coding sequence is TGCAGCGTTGGGACAGGGAGGAGGTATGGCTACACCTTC. Its protein product is CSVGTGRRYGYTF.

The chain combines TRBV2 with TRBJ2-7, with a possible D match to TRBD1 (6 bases). Germline-derived CDR1 and CDR2 are SNHLY and FYNNEI. CDR3 length: 12 amino acids. The ends were cut back, 6 bases at V and 5 bases at J, with 11 bases in the middle. The CDR3 loop is CASRLQGHEQYF. CDR3 sequence (DNA): TGTGCCAGCAGACTACAGGGCCACGAGCAGTACTTC.

The chain carries TRBV20-1 and TRBJ2-5; D remains ambiguous. This CDR3 contains 14 residues. From germline, CDR1 is DFQATT and CDR2 SNEGSKA (reference sequence). V lost 0 bases and J 1 base, leaving 9 bases between the germline ends. CDR3 in amino acids: CSARDIDFQETQYF. The DNA of the CDR3 is TGCAGTGCTAGAGATATCGACTTCCAAGAGACCCAGTACTTC.

Sample share makes this clonotype medium-sized (0.01 to 0.1%). The rearrangement joins TRBV10-2 to TRBJ2-7; 8 nucleotides match TRBD2. The V gene end was trimmed by 0 bases and the J gene end by 2 bases; junction bases not matched to a gene: 3. The germline CDR1 and CDR2 sequences are WSHSY and SAAADI. CDR3 length equals 15 residues. Here the CDR3 reads CASSESILAAYEQYF. The CDR3 DNA is TGCGCCAGCAGTGAGTCCATACTAGCGGCCTACGAGCAGTACTTC.

This rearrangement joins TRBV20-1 to TRBJ2-2, with D tentatively TRBD2 (6 bases). Trimming shortened V by 6 bases and J by 3 bases, and 17 bases separated the two germline ends. There are 15 residues in the CDR3. In germline, CDR1 is DFQATT, CDR2 SNEGSKA (reference sequence). Here the CDR3 reads CSAPADGGDTGELFF. In DNA, the CDR3 is TGCAGTGCCCCAGCTGACGGGGGAGACACCGGGGAGCTGTTTTTT.

This sequence joins TRBV15 and TRBJ1-2, with TRBD1 matching over 7 bases. V lost 7 bases and J lost 4; bases outside the gene matches: 9. The CDR3 totals 14 residues. CDR1 is LNHNV and CDR2 is YYDKDF in the germline V gene (reference sequence). CDR3 protein: CATTPNRDSYGYTF. CDR3 nucleotides: TGTGCCACCACCCCCAACCGGGACAGCTATGGCTACACCTTC.

The chain uses TRBV29-1 and TRBJ2-1, with D perhaps matching TRBD1 or TRBD2 (5 bases each). The CDR3 sequence is 13 residues long. Germline V lookup: CDR1 SQVTM, CDR2 ANQGSEA. The V end was cut by 1 base, the J end by 8 bases, with 12 bases between. CDR3 sequence reads: CSVEVGLGDEQFF. The CDR3 DNA follows: TGCAGCGTTGAAGTTGGATTGGGGGATGAGCAGTTCTTC.

This chain connects TRBV7-9 to TRBJ2-3; 9 bases align to TRBD2. V trimming: 6 bases; J trimming: 1 base; junction bases outside the gene matches: 5. Looked up from germline, CDR1 is SEHNR and CDR2 is FQNEAQ (reference sequence). This CDR3 is built from 15 residues. The CDR3 DNA reads as TGTGCCAGCAGTAGCGGGAGCCGGGGCACAGATACGCAGTATTTT. Its protein product is CASSSGSRGTDTQYF. The full variable domain, rest sourced from reference TRBV7-9 and TRBJ2-3, is DTGVSQNPRHKITKRGQNVTFRCDPISEHNRLYWYRQTLGQGPEFLTYFQNEAQLEKSRLLSDRFSAERPKGSFSTLEIQRTEQGDSAMYLCASSSGSRGTDTQYFGPGTRLTVL.

This clonotype was seen only a few times. The chain joins TRBV24-1 to TRBJ2-7; no clear D. In germline, CDR1 is KGHDR, CDR2 SFDVKD. The CDR3 loop spans 9 amino acids. V lost 8 bases and J 3 bases, leaving 1 base between the germline ends. As DNA, the CDR3 is TGTGCCACCAACTACGAGCAGTACTTC. Residues: CATNYEQYF.

The chain is built from TRBV9 and TRBJ2-6; 9 bases are a match to TRBD2. In germline, CDR1 is SGDLS, CDR2 YYNGEE. V gave up 3 bases and J gave up 0 bases; unmatched junction bases: 7. The CDR3 has 18 amino acids. The CDR3 reads CASSAAASGASGANVLTF. CDR3 DNA sequence: TGTGCCAGCAGCGCAGCGGCTAGCGGGGCCTCTGGGGCCAACGTCCTGACTTTC.

The rearrangement links TRBV7-8 to TRBJ2-1; possible D gene TRBD2, 7 bases. Trimming cost V 7 bases and J 6 bases, with 19 bases left between them. CDR3 length: 15 amino acids. In germline, CDR1 is SGHVS, CDR2 FQNEAQ. CDR3 coding DNA: TGTGCCAGCAACTCTAGGGGGGGGCGGCCCAATGAGCAGTTCTTC. This sequence encodes CASNSRGGRPNEQFF. Complete variable domain (other parts from reference TRBV7-8 and TRBJ2-1): GAGVSQSPRYKVAKRGQDVALRCDPISGHVSLFWYQQALGQGPEFLTYFQNEAQLDKSGLPSDRFFAERPEGSVSTLKIQRTQQEDSAVYLCASNSRGGRPNEQFFGPGTRLTVL.

The chain couples TRBV2 to TRBJ1-2, with D possibly TRBD1 on 5 matching bases. The CDR3 sequence is 14 residues long. Germline V gene lookup returns CDR1 SNHLY and CDR2 FYNNEI. The ends were cut back, 9 bases at V and 7 bases at J, with 21 bases in the middle. Here the CDR3 reads CASTNRAGALGYTF. Written as DNA, the CDR3 is TGTGCCAGTACAAACAGAGCCGGGGCACTTGGCTACACCTTC.

This chain links TRBV12-3 or TRBV12-4 with TRBJ2-7; 10 bases line up with TRBD1. CDR3 length: 13 amino acids. V was clipped by 2 bases and J by 6 bases; unmatched bases: 1. The chain's CDR3 is CASSLRTGGEQYF. CDR3 nucleotide sequence: TGTGCCAGCAGTTTAAGGACAGGGGGCGAGCAGTACTTC.

This clonotype has a single count. V usage is TRBV5-1 and J usage is TRBJ2-7, with TRBD2 matching 8 bases. V shed 2 bases and J 3 bases; nucleotides not matched to a gene: 4. The CDR3 contains 14 residues. CDR1 and CDR2 (germline): SGHRS, YFSETQ. As DNA, the CDR3 is TGCGCCAGCAGCTTTTGGGGACTAGTCTACGAGCAGTACTTC. It is translated as CASSFWGLVYEQYF.

This clonotype has a count of ten or more. Germline is not matched at one junction end, which may reflect a read error. In DNA, the CDR3 is TGTGCCAGTAGAATAGGGGCAGGGTGGACTGAAGCTTTCTTT. Its protein product is CASRIGAGWTEAFF. The genes are TRBV19 and TRBJ1-1, with a possible D match to TRBD1 (5 bases). CDR1 is LNHDA and CDR2 is SQIVND in the germline V gene (reference sequence). This CDR3 has 14 amino acids.

The gene calls are TRBV5-5 and TRBJ1-2, with D possibly being TRBD1 (5 bases). Germline values: CDR1 SGHKS, CDR2 YYEKEE (reference sequence). The V end lost 2 bases, the J end lost 3 bases, and 8 bases lay between the germline ends. This CDR3 region has 13 residues. CDR3 in amino acids: CASSFSGDYGYTF. The DNA for the CDR3 is TGTGCCAGCAGCTTCTCGGGGGACTATGGCTACACCTTC. Full variable domain (outside the CDR3, taken from reference TRBV5-5 and TRBJ1-2): DAGVTQSPTHLIKTRGQQVTLRCSPISGHKSVSWYQQVLGQGPQFIFQYYEKEERGRGNFPDRFSARQFPNYSSELNVNALLLGDSALYLCASSFSGDYGYTFGSGTRLTVV.

In this sample, this clonotype turned up a few times. The V and J genes are TRBV15 and TRBJ1-2; weak D call: TRBD1 (5 bases). The CDR3 covers 14 residues. The germline V gene encodes CDR1 LNHNV and CDR2 YYDKDF (reference sequence). Trimming took off 5 bases at V and 1 base at J, with 11 bases between the two ends. The CDR3 nucleotides are TGTGCCACCAGCGTTGAGCAGGGTAACTATGGCTACACCTTC. It encodes CATSVEQGNYGYTF. The whole variable domain, filled in from reference TRBV15 and TRBJ1-2, reads DAMVIQNPRYQVTQFGKPVTLSCSQTLNHNVMYWYQQKSSQAPKLLFHYYDKDFNNEADTPDNFQSRRPNTSFCFLDIRSPGLGDTAMYLCATSVEQGNYGYTFGSGTRLTVV.

The chain couples TRBV7-2 to TRBJ2-7; no clear D gene. This CDR3 is 12 amino acids long. V shed 5 bases and J shed 5 bases, with 10 bases lying between them. CDR1 is SGHTA and CDR2 is FQGNSA in the germline V gene. The CDR3 region is CASSLGWDEQYF. The CDR3, as DNA: TGTGCCAGCAGCCTAGGGTGGGACGAGCAGTACTTC.

This clonotype was seen just once. J is TRBJ2-7 and V is TRBV7-4; D not certain. CDR1 is SGHVT, CDR2 SQSDAQ, per germline. V lost 11 bases and J lost 3, with 26 bases in between. CDR3 length equals 16 residues. The CDR3 DNA reads as TGTGCCCCCTCCCTAGTGGGCAGACGGATTAACTACGAGCAGTACTTC. It yields the protein CAPSLVGRRINYEQYF. The variable domain in full, with the rest retrieved from reference TRBV7-4 and TRBJ2-7, is GAGVSQSPRYKVAKRGRDVALRCDSISGHVTLYWYRQTLGQGSEVLTYSQSDAQRDKSGRPSGRFSAERPERSVSTLKIQRTEQGDSAVYLCAPSLVGRRINYEQYFGPGTRLTVT.

This clonotype was seen only once. V usage is TRBV6-4 and J usage is TRBJ2-5, with unresolved D. CDR3 size: 13 residues. CDR1 MRHNA and CDR2 SNTAGT come from the germline V gene. V lost 8 bases and J 5 bases, leaving 15 bases between the germline ends. This CDR3 is CASGSKLFETQYF. The CDR3 bases are TGTGCCAGCGGTTCAAAATTATTTGAGACCCAGTACTTC.

This rearrangement joins TRBV20-1 to TRBJ1-1, with D perhaps TRBD1 (5 bases). V dropped 0 bases and J dropped 3 bases, with 17 bases sitting between them. From germline, CDR1 is DFQATT and CDR2 SNEGSKA (reference sequence). This CDR3 is built from 16 residues. This CDR3 reads CSARDEGNGWYTEAFF. The CDR3 DNA sequence: TGCAGTGCTAGAGATGAGGGGAATGGGTGGTACACTGAAGCTTTCTTT.

The chain couples TRBV20-1 to TRBJ2-7; 8 positions agree with TRBD2. The CDR3 runs to 16 residues. V was clipped by 4 bases and J by 2 bases; unmatched bases: 13. Germline CDR1 reads DFQATT; CDR2 reads SNEGSKA (reference sequence). CDR3 sequence reads: CSATSMVATSAYEQYF. CDR3 nucleotide sequence: TGCAGTGCTACCAGCATGGTAGCGACTAGCGCCTACGAGCAGTACTTC.

Concerning this clonotype: Compared with germline, one end of the junction differs, possibly owing to a read error. The gene calls are TRBV20-1 and TRBJ2-7; no clear D gene. Looked up from germline, CDR1 is DFQATT and CDR2 is SNEGSKA (reference sequence). The CDR3 runs to 13 residues. Here the CDR3 reads CSASQTVSYEQYF. In DNA form, the CDR3 reads TGCAGCGCTAGTCAGACGGTCTCCTACGAGCAGTACTTC.

A note on this clonotype: At one boundary the junction diverges from the germline segment, which might be a read error. The chain joins TRBV7-3 to TRBJ1-1, with D unresolved. Germline V gene lookup returns CDR1 SGHTA and CDR2 FQGTGA. The CDR3 totals 16 residues. CDR3 coding DNA: TGTGCCAGCAGCCCCCGGGCAGGCCAGGAGGGCACTGAAGCCTTCTTT. It yields the protein CASSPRAGQEGTEAFF.